These 18 T cell receptor beta chains originate from one sample sequenced in a study of blood T cell repertoires in COVID-19. Data came from immunoSEQ multiplex PCR; TCRdb stores just in-frame clones and leaves some out. Of approximately 390,000 clones listed, approximately 89% were seen once; the top ten hold about 2.1%. Sequencing was carried out using peripheral blood. The receptors were gathered from a woman in her sixties or seventies with COVID-19, enrolled during active disease.

V gene TRBV30 combines with J gene TRBJ1-2; weak D call: TRBD1 (6 bases). Between the trimmed V and J ends, which lost 4 bases and 8 bases, there was a span of 11 bases. The CDR3 covers 11 residues. Germline CDR1 GTSNPN, CDR2 SVGIG (reference sequence). This CDR3 is CAWIQGGGYTF. The CDR3 nucleotides read TGTGCCTGGATACAGGGTGGGGGCTACACCTTC. Based on the CDR3 plus reference TRBV30 and TRBJ1-2, the full variable domain is SQTIHQWPATLVQPVGSPLSLECTVEGTSNPNLYWYRQAAGRGLQLLFYSVGIGQISSEVPQNLSASRPQDRQFILSSKKLLLSDSGFYLCAWIQGGGYTFGSGTRLTVV.

V gene TRBV6-1 combines with J gene TRBJ2-2, with D tentatively TRBD2 (7 bases). The V and J ends lost 4 bases and 6 bases respectively, with 18 bases between them. The CDR3 spans 16 residues. Germline loops: CDR1 MNHNS, CDR2 SASEGT. This chain's CDR3 is CASSVSVGGLAGELFF. The DNA for the CDR3 is TGTGCCAGCAGTGTTTCGGTGGGGGGGCTGGCCGGGGAGCTGTTTTTT.

This clone was picked up one time. V usage is TRBV5-4 and J usage is TRBJ2-7; no clear D. The CDR3 spans 13 residues. Germline CDR1 SGHNT, CDR2 YYREEE (reference sequence). Trimming cost V 3 bases and J 7 bases, with 14 bases left between them. CDR3 coding DNA: TGTGCCAGCAGCTACCGTCCTGAGACTGAGCAGTACTTC. Translated: CASSYRPETEQYF.

The chain carries TRBV29-1 and TRBJ1-1; D call uncertain. The CDR3 runs 12 residues. Germline V lookup: CDR1 SQVTM, CDR2 ANQGSEA. Trimming took 5 bases from V and 5 from J, leaving 12 bases between them. This CDR3 is CSVFSAGTEAFF. CDR3 in DNA: TGCAGCGTTTTTTCGGCGGGGACTGAAGCTTTCTTT.

The genes are TRBV28 and TRBJ1-2; 10 positions match TRBD1. The CDR3 extends over 16 amino acids. The germline V gene encodes CDR1 MDHEN and CDR2 SYDVKM. Trimming at V came to 6 bases and at J to 5 bases, leaving 12 bases not matched to a gene. In DNA form, the CDR3 reads TGTGCCAGCAGGGATGGACAGGGGGTATTAGGATATGGCTACACCTTC. Translation: CASRDGQGVLGYGYTF.

This clone was seen just once. The rearrangement links TRBV28 to TRBJ2-3, with 14 bases aligning to TRBD2. The CDR3 is made up of 19 amino acids. J gave up 1 base and V 5 bases, and 11 bases lay outside the gene matches. From germline, CDR1 is MDHEN and CDR2 SYDVKM. CDR3 region: CASSARLAGGPGRTDTQYF. The DNA of the CDR3 is TGTGCCAGCAGTGCTCGACTAGCGGGGGGGCCGGGGCGCACAGATACGCAGTATTTT.

The rearrangement uses TRBV25-1 and TRBJ2-6; tentatively, D is TRBD2 (5 bases). The germline CDR1 and CDR2 sequences are MGHDK and SYGVNS. V lost 6 bases and J 1 base, leaving 10 bases between the germline ends. The CDR3 runs to 15 residues. The chain's CDR3 is CASRSSGSGANVLTF. Written as DNA, the CDR3 is TGTGCCAGCAGATCCTCGGGGTCTGGGGCCAACGTCCTGACTTTC.

This rearrangement joins TRBV9 to TRBJ1-5, with 8 bases matching TRBD1. Germline CDR1 reads SGDLS; CDR2 reads YYNGEE. V dropped 3 bases and J dropped 5; count of bases not matched to a gene: 7. The CDR3 runs to 15 residues. In DNA form, the CDR3 reads TGTGCCAGCAGCGCAGAGGACAGGGCGGATCAGCCCCAGCATTTT. This encodes CASSAEDRADQPQHF.

J is TRBJ2-5 and V is TRBV6-6; maybe TRBD1 (5 bases). The ends were cut back, 0 bases at V and 5 bases at J, with 16 bases in the middle. The V gene's germline CDR1 is MNHNY and CDR2 SVGAGI (reference sequence). CDR3 length equals 16 residues. The CDR3 is CASSYSKGHPRETQYF. The CDR3 region has the DNA TGTGCCAGCAGTTACTCGAAGGGGCATCCTCGGGAGACCCAGTACTTC.

The rearrangement uses TRBV5-1 and TRBJ1-1, with D maybe TRBD1 (6 bases). V lost 2 bases and J 1 base, leaving 12 bases between the germline ends. The germline V gene has CDR1 SGHRS and CDR2 YFSETQ. The CDR3 is 15 amino acids. In DNA, the CDR3 is TGCGCCAGCAGCTTTAGACAGGACCAGAACACTGAAGCTTTCTTT. Its translation: CASSFRQDQNTEAFF.

On this clone: Other DNA sequences in this specimen translate into the identical CDR3. The chain uses TRBV15 and TRBJ2-7; D is possibly TRBD2 (5 bases). V gave up 5 bases and J gave up 0 bases, with 5 bases separating them. Germline CDR1 LNHNV, CDR2 YYDKDF (reference sequence). This CDR3 spans 12 amino acids. The chain's CDR3 is CATSGSSYEQYF. CDR3 DNA sequence: TGTGCCACCAGCGGGAGCTCCTACGAGCAGTACTTC.

The chain employs TRBV3-1 (or the pseudogene TRBV3-2) and TRBJ1-5; D unresolved. The germline V and J ends were trimmed by 2 bases and 4 bases, with 6 bases remaining between them. CDR3 length: 13 amino acids. In germline, CDR1 is LGHDT, CDR2 YNNKEL (reference sequence). The CDR3 DNA follows: TGTGCCAGCAGCCAACGAGGGAATCAGCCCCAGCATTTT. Translating gives CASSQRGNQPQHF.

The J gene is TRBJ1-4, the V gene TRBV3-1 (or the pseudogene TRBV3-2); D is perhaps TRBD1 (6 bases). V was clipped by 6 bases and J by 7 bases, with 15 bases between them. CDR3 size: 14 residues. Germline CDR1 is LGHDT and CDR2 is YNNKEL (reference sequence). The CDR3 sequence: CASSQTGMSEKLFF. As DNA, the CDR3 is TGTGCCAGCAGTCAAACAGGGATGAGTGAAAAACTGTTTTTT.

The genes are TRBV12-3 or TRBV12-4 and TRBJ2-1, with D maybe TRBD1 (5 bases). The CDR3 is made up of 12 amino acids. Trimming took 5 bases from V and 7 from J, leaving 9 bases between them. The CDR3, as DNA: TGTGCCAGCAGTATCGACAGAAATGAGCAGTTCTTC. It encodes CASSIDRNEQFF.

The genes are TRBV19 and TRBJ1-5; D is undetermined. Per the germline V gene, CDR1 is LNHDA and CDR2 is SQIVND (reference sequence). Trimming left V 5 bases short and J 4 bases short, with 9 bases between. This CDR3 comprises 13 residues. In DNA, the CDR3 is TGTGCCAGTAGTCGGGAGACAAATCAGCCCCAGCATTTT. This gives the protein CASSRETNQPQHF.

The chain has TRBV11-2 and TRBJ2-7, with D unclear. The CDR3 loop spans 13 amino acids. The germline gives CDR1 SGHAT, CDR2 FQNNGV. V was pared by 5 bases and J by 12 bases, with 20 bases between. CDR3 amino acids: CASSQAPAGSWYF. DNA for the CDR3: TGTGCCAGCAGCCAAGCCCCCGCCGGGTCCTGGTACTTC.

CDR3 in DNA: TGCGCCAGCAGCCCGGGACAGGGAACCACTAATGAAAAACTGTTTTTT. Residues: CASSPGQGTTNEKLFF. The chain recombines TRBV5-1 with TRBJ1-4; 9 nucleotides line up with TRBD1. J was trimmed by 2 bases and V by 4 bases; bases with no gene match: 6. Germline CDR1 SGHRS, CDR2 YFSETQ. This CDR3 has 16 amino acids. Filled out from reference TRBV5-1 and TRBJ1-4, the complete variable domain reads KAGVTQTPRYLIKTRGQQVTLSCSPISGHRSVSWYQQTPGQGLQFLFEYFSETQRNKGNFPGRFSGRQFSNSRSEMNVSTLELGDSALYLCASSPGQGTTNEKLFFGSGTQLSVL.

This clone was found once. The chain employs TRBV20-1 and TRBJ1-3; no clear D. The germline CDR1 and CDR2 sequences are DFQATT and SNEGSKA (reference sequence). The V and J ends lost 3 bases and 0 bases respectively, with 15 bases between them. This CDR3 region has 16 residues. This CDR3 is CSASTLGGSSGNTIYF. The CDR3 DNA reads as TGCAGTGCTAGTACTCTGGGAGGGAGCTCTGGAAACACCATATATTTT.